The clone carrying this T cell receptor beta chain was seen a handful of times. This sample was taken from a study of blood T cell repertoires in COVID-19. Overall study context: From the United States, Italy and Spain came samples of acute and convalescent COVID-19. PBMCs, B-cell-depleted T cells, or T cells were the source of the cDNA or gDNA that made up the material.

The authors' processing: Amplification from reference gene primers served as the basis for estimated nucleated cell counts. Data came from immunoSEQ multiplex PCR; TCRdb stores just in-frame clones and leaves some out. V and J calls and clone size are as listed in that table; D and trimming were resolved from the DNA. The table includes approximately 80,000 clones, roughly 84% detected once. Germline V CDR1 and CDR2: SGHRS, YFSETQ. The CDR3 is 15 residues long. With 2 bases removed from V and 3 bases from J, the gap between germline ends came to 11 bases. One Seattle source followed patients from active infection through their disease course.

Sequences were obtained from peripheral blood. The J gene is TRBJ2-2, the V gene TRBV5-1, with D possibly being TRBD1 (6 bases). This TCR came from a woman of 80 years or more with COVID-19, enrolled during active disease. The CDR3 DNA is TGCGCCAGCAGCTTCTGGGGGCGTGACACCGGGGAGCTGTTTTTT. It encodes CASSFWGRDTGELFF.